This T cell receptor (beta chain) was captured by sequencing in a study of cytomegalovirus exposure and HLA in healthy donors. In regard to this clone: Antigen specificity is unknown.

Study outcomes and limitations: It was shown in a later analysis that HLA-associated TCR beta chains were more clonally expanded than other, equally common chains. TCR beta sequences reportedly predicted the HLA-A and HLA-B alleles of most subjects accurately. After further analysis at a later stage, roughly 15,000 TCR beta sequences were associated with HLA alleles at 0.05 false discovery rate.

Amplification used 60 Vbeta primers and 13 Jbeta primers. Profiling relied on immunoSEQ multiplex PCR, and the TCRdb table lists in-frame clones only, not all of them. This table has tens of thousands of clones, roughly two thirds appearing once. V trimming: 2 bases; J trimming: 1 base; junction bases outside the gene matches: 3. The CDR3 spans 16 residues. Germline CDR1 reads SGHVS; CDR2 reads FQNEAQ. V gene TRBV7-8 combines with J gene TRBJ2-2, with 8 bases fitting TRBD1. Sample: PBMCs. This receptor was identified in a man aged 50 to 59 in good health and CMV-seronegative. CDR3 loop: CASSLWTGRNTGELFF. Here the CDR3 DNA reads TGTGCCAGCAGCTTATGGACAGGGCGGAACACCGGGGAGCTGTTTTTT.